The following is a TCR beta chain sequence with its context. Antigen unknown. The data belong to a study of cytomegalovirus exposure and HLA in healthy donors. Whole-study results and caveats: A later analysis, which compared TCR beta chains of equal frequency, found the HLA-associated ones more clonally expanded.

Germline V gene data show CDR1 as SEHNR and CDR2 as FQNEAQ (reference sequence). The CDR3 runs to 15 residues. V was pared by 4 bases and J by 9 bases, with 11 bases of the junction left unmatched. In the PCR, 60 Vbeta and 13 Jbeta primers were used. Libraries were prepared by immunoSEQ multiplex PCR; TCRdb keeps only in-frame clonotypes and omits some of them. Of about 130,000 clones in the sample, 80% are singletons; the top ten hold around 2.2%. This TCR came from a man aged 25 to 45 in good health and CMV-seronegative. Sequenced input: PBMCs. This chain links TRBV7-9 with TRBJ2-1; the match to TRBD2 covers 8 bases. In nucleotides, the CDR3 is TGTGCCAGCAGCTCCACTCCCGGGAGGGCCGCTGAGCAGTTCTTC. Translation gives CASSSTPGRAAEQFF. The full variable domain, in which reference TRBV7-9 and TRBJ2-1 provide the parts outside the CDR3, is DTGVSQNPRHKITKRGQNVTFRCDPISEHNRLYWYRQTLGQGPEFLTYFQNEAQLEKSRLLSDRFSAERPKGSFSTLEIQRTEQGDSAMYLCASSSTPGRAAEQFFGPGTRLTVL.